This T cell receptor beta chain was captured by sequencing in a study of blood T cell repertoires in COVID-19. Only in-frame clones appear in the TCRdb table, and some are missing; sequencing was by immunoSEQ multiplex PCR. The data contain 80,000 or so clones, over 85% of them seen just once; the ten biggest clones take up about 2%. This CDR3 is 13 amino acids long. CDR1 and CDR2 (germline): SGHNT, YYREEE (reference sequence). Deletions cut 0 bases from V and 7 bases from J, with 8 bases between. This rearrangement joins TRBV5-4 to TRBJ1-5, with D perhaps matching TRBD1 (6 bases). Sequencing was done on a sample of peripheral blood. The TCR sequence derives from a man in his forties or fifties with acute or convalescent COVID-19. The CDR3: CASSLDRDQPQHF. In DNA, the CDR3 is TGTGCCAGCAGCTTGGACAGGGACCAGCCCCAGCATTTT.